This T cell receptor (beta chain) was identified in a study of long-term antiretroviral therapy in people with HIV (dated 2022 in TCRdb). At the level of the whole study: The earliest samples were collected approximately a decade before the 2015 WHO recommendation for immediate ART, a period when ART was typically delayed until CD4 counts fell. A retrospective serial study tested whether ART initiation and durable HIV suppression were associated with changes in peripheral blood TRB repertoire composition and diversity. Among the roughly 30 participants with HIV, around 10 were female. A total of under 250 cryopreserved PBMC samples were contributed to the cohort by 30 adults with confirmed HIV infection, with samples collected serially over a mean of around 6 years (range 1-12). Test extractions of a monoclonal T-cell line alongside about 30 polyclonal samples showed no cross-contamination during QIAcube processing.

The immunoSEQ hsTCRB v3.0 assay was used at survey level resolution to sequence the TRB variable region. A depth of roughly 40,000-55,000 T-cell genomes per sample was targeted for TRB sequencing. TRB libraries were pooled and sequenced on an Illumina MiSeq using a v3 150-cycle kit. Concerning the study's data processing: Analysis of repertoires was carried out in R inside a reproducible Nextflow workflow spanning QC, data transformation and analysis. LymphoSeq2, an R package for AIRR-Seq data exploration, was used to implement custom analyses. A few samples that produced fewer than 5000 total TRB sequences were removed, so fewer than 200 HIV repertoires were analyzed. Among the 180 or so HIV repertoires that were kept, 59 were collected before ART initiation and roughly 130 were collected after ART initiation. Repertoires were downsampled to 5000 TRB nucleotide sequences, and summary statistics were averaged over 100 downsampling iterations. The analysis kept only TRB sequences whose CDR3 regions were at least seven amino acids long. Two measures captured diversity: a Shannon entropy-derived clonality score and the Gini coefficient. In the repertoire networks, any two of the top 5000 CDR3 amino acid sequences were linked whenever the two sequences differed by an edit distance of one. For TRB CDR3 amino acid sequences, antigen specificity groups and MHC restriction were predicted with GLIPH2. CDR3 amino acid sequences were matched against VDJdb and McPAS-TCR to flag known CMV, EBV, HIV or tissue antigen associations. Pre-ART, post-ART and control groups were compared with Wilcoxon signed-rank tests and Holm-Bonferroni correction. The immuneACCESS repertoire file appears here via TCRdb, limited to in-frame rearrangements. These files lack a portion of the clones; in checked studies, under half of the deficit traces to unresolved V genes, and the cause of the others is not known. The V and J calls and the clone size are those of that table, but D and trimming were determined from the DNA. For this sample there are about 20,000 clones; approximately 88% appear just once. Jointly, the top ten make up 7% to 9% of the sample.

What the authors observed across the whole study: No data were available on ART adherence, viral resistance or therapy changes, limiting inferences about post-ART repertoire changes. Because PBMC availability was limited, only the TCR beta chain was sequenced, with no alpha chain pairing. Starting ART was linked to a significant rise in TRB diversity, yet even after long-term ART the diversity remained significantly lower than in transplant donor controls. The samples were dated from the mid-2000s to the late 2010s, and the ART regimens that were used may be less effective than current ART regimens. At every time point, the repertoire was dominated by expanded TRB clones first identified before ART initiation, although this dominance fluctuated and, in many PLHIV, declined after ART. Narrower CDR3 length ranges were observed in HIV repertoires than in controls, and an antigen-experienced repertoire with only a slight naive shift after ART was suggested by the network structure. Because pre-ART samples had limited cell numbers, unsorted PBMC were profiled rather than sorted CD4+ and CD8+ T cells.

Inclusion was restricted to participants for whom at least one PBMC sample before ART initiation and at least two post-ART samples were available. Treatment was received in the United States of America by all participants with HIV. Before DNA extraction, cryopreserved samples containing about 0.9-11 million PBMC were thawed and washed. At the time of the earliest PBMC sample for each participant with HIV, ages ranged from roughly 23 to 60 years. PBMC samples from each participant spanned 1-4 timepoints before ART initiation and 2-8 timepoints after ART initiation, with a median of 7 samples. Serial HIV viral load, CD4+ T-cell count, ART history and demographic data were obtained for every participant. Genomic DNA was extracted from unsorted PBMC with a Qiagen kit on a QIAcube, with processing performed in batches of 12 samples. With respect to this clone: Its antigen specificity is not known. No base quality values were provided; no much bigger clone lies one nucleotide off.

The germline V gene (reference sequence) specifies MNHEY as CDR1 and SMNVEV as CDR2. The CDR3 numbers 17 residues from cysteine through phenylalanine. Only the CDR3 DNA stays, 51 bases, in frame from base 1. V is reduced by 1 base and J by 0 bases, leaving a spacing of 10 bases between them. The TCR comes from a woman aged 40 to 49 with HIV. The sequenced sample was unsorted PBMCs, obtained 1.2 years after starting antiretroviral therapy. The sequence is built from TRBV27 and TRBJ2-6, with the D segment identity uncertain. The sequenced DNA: TGTGCCAGCAGTTTATGGCCTTTCCTCTCTGGGGCCAACGTCCTGACTTTC. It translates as CASSLWPFLSGANVLTF.